The rows below give T cell receptor beta chains drawn from one sample of a study of T cells expressing NK-cell markers. Using the 5' RACE reads, TCRdb records one entry per CDR3 protein without DNA. The sample totals about 260,000 distinct CDR3 sequences. The sample taken for sequencing was blood T cells: a sorted CD56 or NKG2C T cell subset, CD4+ or CD8+ T cells, or bulk PBMC T cells (not recorded which). Receptor source: a woman between 18 and 69 years old in good health. Each CDR3 is given with its conserved first and last residue.

>TRBV5-1|TRBJ1-3
CASSREEPGGPLSGNTIYF
>TRBV6-5|TRBJ2-5
CASSSWGWETQYF
>TRBV24-1|TRBJ2-2
CATSDPGVPGELFF
>TRBV19|TRBJ2-1
CATRTSGGGEQFF
>TRBV4-2|TRBJ2-6
CASSPVSLSASGANVLTF
>TRBV15|TRBJ2-2
CATSMGGNTGELFF
>TRBV5-1|TRBJ2-1
CASFPGQGANEQFF
>TRBV6-5|TRBJ2-7
CASSYSMVTYEQYF
>TRBV4-2|TRBJ2-5
CASSQGARGSETQYF
>TRBV12-3/TRBV12-4|TRBJ2-3
CASRTSSSTDTQYF
>TRBV7-8|TRBJ1-4
CASSLGRRQGRDEKLFF
>TRBV6-2/TRBV6-3|TRBJ2-2
CASSYTVNTGELFF
>TRBV19|TRBJ2-7
CASSNRAAGDEQYF
>TRBV11-2|TRBJ2-1
CASSSRGGQGSYNEQFF
>TRBV2|TRBJ2-5
CASGTGTRQETQYF
>TRBV3-1|TRBJ1-1
CASSQGAGWNTEAFF
>TRBV12-3/TRBV12-4|TRBJ2-3
CASRLRQGRFADTQYF
>TRBV18|TRBJ1-2
CASSPTGSPNYGYTF
>TRBV5-1|TRBJ1-1
CASSLARAGDTEAFF
>TRBV5-6|TRBJ1-1
CASSLGTPEAFF
>TRBV27|TRBJ1-2
CASSLSSQSGYGYTF
>TRBV7-9|TRBJ1-2
CASSSSGRTQHGYTF
>TRBV6-2/TRBV6-3|TRBJ2-7
CASSYPSGRLSYEQYF
>TRBV27|TRBJ2-3
CASSLRSVTDTQYF